The 14 T cell receptor beta chains given below trace back to one sample, sequenced in a study of blood T cell repertoires in COVID-19. TCRdb's copy holds only in-frame clones and misses some; the assay was immunoSEQ multiplex PCR. The data contain approximately 500,000 clones, 85% to 90% of them seen just once; the ten biggest clones take up 0.75% to 0.9%. The source material was peripheral blood. The receptors were sampled from a man in his late teens or twenties with COVID-19, enrolled during active disease.

The chain uses TRBV30 and TRBJ1-2, with D perhaps TRBD1 (6 bases). V gave up 2 bases and J gave up 7 bases, with 14 bases separating them. This CDR3 region has 13 residues. Germline-derived CDR1 and CDR2 are GTSNPN and SVGIG (reference sequence). The CDR3 DNA is TGTGCCTGGAGTTCCAGGGGCAGGGGTGGCTACACCTTC. This encodes CAWSSRGRGGYTF.

Comment on this clone: This sample also contains other DNA sequences that code for the same CDR3. CDR3 region: CASSIGDRGYNEQFF. CDR3 coding DNA: TGTGCCAGTAGTATAGGGGACAGGGGCTACAATGAGCAGTTCTTC. J is TRBJ2-1 and V is TRBV19, with 10 positions matching TRBD1. Germline CDR1 is LNHDA and CDR2 is SQIVND (reference sequence). The CDR3 length is 15 residues. The junction had 0 bases not matched to a gene; V was cut back by 1 base and J by 3 bases.

The chain uses TRBV13 and TRBJ2-3; D is perhaps TRBD2 (6 bases). The CDR3 has 15 residues. V lost 5 bases and J 2 bases, leaving 14 bases between the germline ends. Germline CDR1 and CDR2: PRHDT and FYEKMQ (reference sequence). CDR3: CASSEVGGPTDTQYF. CDR3 DNA sequence: TGTGCCAGCAGCGAGGTGGGGGGTCCCACAGATACGCAGTATTTT.

The chain employs TRBV2 and TRBJ1-5; D is uncertain. Germline V gene lookup returns CDR1 SNHLY and CDR2 FYNNEI. Between the trimmed V and J ends, which lost 4 bases and 0 bases, there was a span of 7 bases. The CDR3 loop spans 14 amino acids. The CDR3 region is CASSATTSNQPQHF. The CDR3 DNA sequence: TGTGCCAGCAGTGCGACAACTAGCAATCAGCCCCAGCATTTT. Full variable domain (outside the CDR3, taken from reference TRBV2 and TRBJ1-5): EPEVTQTPSHQVTQMGQEVILRCVPISNHLYFYWYRQILGQKVEFLVSFYNNEISEKSEIFDDQFSVERPDGSNFTLKIRSTKLEDSAMYFCASSATTSNQPQHFGDGTRLSIL.

The J gene is TRBJ1-5, the V gene TRBV6-5, with 9 bases matching TRBD1. The CDR3 is 13 residues long. Germline V gene lookup returns CDR1 MNHEY and CDR2 SVGAGI. The junction had 5 bases not matched to a gene; V was cut back by 10 bases and J by 4 bases. The CDR3 loop is CATVGTGNQPQHF. In nucleotides, the CDR3 is TGTGCCACCGTCGGGACAGGGAATCAGCCCCAGCATTTT.

The chain employs TRBV19 and TRBJ1-2; D not resolved. CDR1 is LNHDA, CDR2 SQIVND, per germline (reference sequence). The CDR3 has 13 residues. V was cut by 2 bases and J by 4 bases, with 8 bases left in between. The CDR3 loop is CASSIYTAYGYTF. The DNA for the CDR3 is TGTGCCAGTAGTATATATACAGCCTATGGCTACACCTTC.

V usage is TRBV5-1 and J usage is TRBJ2-7; 9 nucleotides line up with TRBD2. The CDR3 sequence is 15 residues long. Losses at the gene ends were 4 bases for V and 2 bases for J; bases not matched to a gene: 7. CDR1 SGHRS and CDR2 YFSETQ come from the germline V gene. CDR3 coding DNA: TGCGCCAGCAGCCTTACTAGCGGGCCAACCTACGAGCAGTACTTC. Its translation: CASSLTSGPTYEQYF.

The CDR3 bases are TGTGCCAGCAGCGTAACCGCTAGCGGGGGCTACAATGAGCAGTTCTTC. Residues: CASSVTASGGYNEQFF. This chain joins TRBV9 and TRBJ2-1, with 10 bases that match TRBD2. J lost 3 bases, V lost 1 base, and 4 bases had no gene match. The germline V gene has CDR1 SGDLS and CDR2 YYNGEE. This CDR3 comprises 16 residues.

The chain links TRBV7-9 to TRBJ2-1; 10 bases map to TRBD1. Unmatched junction bases numbered 13, after V lost 3 bases and J lost 8 bases. Germline assignment: CDR1 SEHNR and CDR2 FQNEAQ (reference sequence). CDR3 length equals 17 residues. CDR3 sequence (DNA): TGTGCCAGCAGCTTCCGTAATGGGGACAGGGGAACGGATGAGCAGTTCTTC. This sequence encodes CASSFRNGDRGTDEQFF.

The gene calls are TRBV3-1 (or the pseudogene TRBV3-2) and TRBJ2-2; 8 positions match TRBD1. Germline V lookup: CDR1 LGHDT, CDR2 YNNKEL (reference sequence). CDR3 length: 17 amino acids. With V trimmed by 0 bases and J by 7 bases, 10 bases remained unmatched. CDR3 sequence (DNA): TGTGCCAGCAGCCAAGATAGACCAGGGGGCGCAGGCGGGGAGCTGTTTTTT. Translated, it gives CASSQDRPGGAGGELFF.

The rearrangement links TRBV5-1 to TRBJ2-5; maybe TRBD1 (6 bases). The CDR3 runs 15 residues. Trimming took 1 base from V and 3 from J, leaving 13 bases between them. Germline V gene lookup returns CDR1 SGHRS and CDR2 YFSETQ. Written as DNA, the CDR3 is TGCGCCAGCAGCTTGTCTGGGACAAAAGAAGAGACCCAGTACTTC. The encoded protein is CASSLSGTKEETQYF.

This clone is a singleton in its sample. The chain couples TRBV3-1 (or the pseudogene TRBV3-2) to TRBJ2-7; 13 nucleotides line up with TRBD2. This CDR3 comprises 15 residues. The V gene end was trimmed by 4 bases and the J gene end by 3 bases; junction bases not matched to a gene: 3. Germline V gene sequence: CDR1 LGHDT, CDR2 YNNKEL (reference sequence). In DNA form, the CDR3 reads TGTGCCAGCAGCCCTGGGACTAGCGGGATCTACGAGCAGTACTTC. Translating it yields CASSPGTSGIYEQYF.

The count of this clone is one. CDR3 nucleotides: TGTGCCAGCACCCGACAGGGAACGGTCGGGGAGCTGTTTTTT. Amino acids: CASTRQGTVGELFF. The chain joins TRBV2 to TRBJ2-2; 7 nucleotides agree with TRBD1. This CDR3 has 14 amino acids. After removal of 7 bases from V and 7 bases from J, the junction contained 9 bases not matched to a gene. The germline V gene encodes CDR1 SNHLY and CDR2 FYNNEI.

The CDR3 loop is CASSLILGQKFF. The CDR3 DNA reads TGTGCCAGCAGCTTAATACTAGGCCAGAAGTTCTTC. The chain is built from TRBV13 and TRBJ2-1; weak D call: TRBD2 (5 bases). Germline CDR1 and CDR2: PRHDT and FYEKMQ (reference sequence). The CDR3 is made up of 12 amino acids. Trimming took off 2 bases at V and 14 bases at J, with 13 bases between the two ends.